This T cell receptor beta chain was identified during a study of OX40 agonist ivuxolimab in advanced cancers. Study context: A diagnosis of hepatocellular carcinoma, melanoma, renal cell or head and neck cancer was present in dose-escalation patients. Findings and limits, study-wide: At 0.1 to 3.0 mg/kg, clonal expansion of CD4+ and CD8+ blood T cells had occurred by week 6.

The CDR3 length is 13 residues. Trimming stripped 1 base from V and 0 bases from J, with 3 bases between. Germline CDR1 SGHVS, CDR2 FNYEAQ. Assay: immunoSEQ multiplex PCR; the TCRdb copy retains only in-frame clones and omits some. The data contain roughly 48,000 clones, 70% to 90% of them seen just once; the ten biggest clones take up roughly 9.9%. As to this clone: The antigen is unknown.

The sequence derives from an adult with an advanced solid tumor such as melanoma, head and neck, liver or kidney cancer. This specimen was CD4+ or CD8+ T cells sorted from blood, taken in a trial of the OX40 agonist ivuxolimab. The rearrangement joins TRBV7-6 to TRBJ1-2; D gene uncertain. CDR3 in amino acids: CASSLEPNYGYTF. The CDR3 DNA is TGTGCCAGCAGCTTAGAACCTAACTATGGCTACACCTTC.